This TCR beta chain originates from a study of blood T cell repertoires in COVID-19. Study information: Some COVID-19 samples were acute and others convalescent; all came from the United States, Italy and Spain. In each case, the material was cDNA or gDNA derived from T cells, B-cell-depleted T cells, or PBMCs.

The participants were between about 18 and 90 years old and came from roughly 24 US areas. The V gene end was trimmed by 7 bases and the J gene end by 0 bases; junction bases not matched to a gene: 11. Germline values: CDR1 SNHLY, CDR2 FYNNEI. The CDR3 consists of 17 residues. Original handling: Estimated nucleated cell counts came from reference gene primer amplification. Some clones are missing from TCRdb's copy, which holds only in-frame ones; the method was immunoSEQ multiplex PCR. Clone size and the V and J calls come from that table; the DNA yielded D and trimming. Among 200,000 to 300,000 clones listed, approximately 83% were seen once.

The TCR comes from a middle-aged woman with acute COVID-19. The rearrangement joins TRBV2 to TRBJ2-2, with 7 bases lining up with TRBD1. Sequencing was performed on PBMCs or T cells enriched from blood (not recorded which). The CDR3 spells CASTTSGDRPNTGELFF. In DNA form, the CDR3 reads TGTGCCAGCACCACCAGTGGGGACAGACCGAACACCGGGGAGCTGTTTTTT. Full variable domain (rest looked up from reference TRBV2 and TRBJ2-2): EPEVTQTPSHQVTQMGQEVILRCVPISNHLYFYWYRQILGQKVEFLVSFYNNEISEKSEIFDDQFSVERPDGSNFTLKIRSTKLEDSAMYFCASTTSGDRPNTGELFFGEGSRLTVL.